The entry below describes one T cell receptor beta chain. Its specificity is not known. The CDR3 length is 14 residues. Between the trimmed V and J ends, which lost 8 bases and 4 bases, there was a span of 17 bases. The germline V gene encodes CDR1 LNHDA and CDR2 SQIVND (reference sequence). Method: immunoSEQ multiplex PCR; TCRdb's copy keeps in-frame clones and lacks some. The data hold more than 4,000 clones, with just over 65% observed a single time. This specimen belongs to a study of CD8 T cell repertoires and HIV-1 epitope variants. Overall study: Autologous T cell-negative cells served as antigen-presenting cells in equal numbers.

The chain couples TRBV19 to TRBJ1-1; D is unresolved. Sample: cultured CD8+ T cells derived from PBMCs. The clonotype comes from a male donor with HIV. CDR3 loop: CASSDGAWGTEAFF. The DNA for the CDR3 is TGTGCCAGTTCCGACGGAGCCTGGGGCACTGAAGCTTTCTTT.